This TCR beta chain was documented in a study of blood T cell repertoires in COVID-19. Enrollment of patients from Seattle took place during active infection, with longitudinal follow-up. Per the study methods: From reference gene primer amplification, estimates of nucleated cell counts were derived. TCRdb keeps only in-frame clones here, not all; method: immunoSEQ multiplex PCR. V and J calls and clone size are those listed in that table; D and trimming were worked out from the DNA. The data contain approximately 530,000 clones, 85% to 90% of them singletons. Sequencing used peripheral blood. The clonotype originates from a woman aged 45-60 years with COVID-19, enrolled during active disease.

The CDR3 DNA follows: TGTGCCACCAGCAGAAACCTACTGACAGGCTACAATGAGCAGTTCTTC. Translation gives CATSRNLLTGYNEQFF. J is TRBJ2-1 and V is TRBV15, with D possibly matching TRBD1 (6 bases). CDR3 length: 16 amino acids. CDR1 and CDR2 from the germline V gene are LNHNV and YYDKDF (reference sequence). V lost 2 bases to trimming and J lost 3 bases, with 14 bases between them.